This passage covers 29 T cell receptor beta chains from one sample sequenced in a study of shared clonotypes between healthy human individuals. TCRdb's table, derived via immunoSEQ multiplex PCR, lists solely in-frame clones and lacks some. The top ten clones hold around 1.5% of a sample with over a million clones, roughly 70% of them seen once. The sequencing input was memory CD4+ T cells sorted from blood. Subset denoted: CD45RA-negative fraction. The receptors were gathered from a man aged 18 to 30 in good health.

The V call is TRBV18, the J call TRBJ2-4; the D gene could be TRBD1 or TRBD2 (6 bases each). The CDR3 length is 13 residues. Trimming removed 6 bases at V and 12 bases at J, with 18 bases between. Germline lookup yields CDR1 KGHSH and CDR2 LQKENI. CDR3 sequence: CASSPPSGANQYF. CDR3 nucleotides: TGTGCCAGCTCTCCGCCCTCGGGGGCTAATCAGTACTTC.

This clone has just one count. Other DNA variants within this sample encode the same CDR3. The chain carries TRBV9 and TRBJ1-5; TRBD1 might be the D (6 bases). This CDR3 region has 15 residues. Germline V gene sequence: CDR1 SGDLS, CDR2 YYNGEE. The V gene lost 3 bases and the J gene lost 0 bases, with 10 bases spanning the gap. This chain's CDR3 is CASSAGQNSNQPQHF. The CDR3 DNA reads TGTGCCAGCAGCGCTGGACAGAATAGCAATCAGCCCCAGCATTTT.

The chain joins TRBV11-2 to TRBJ2-7; the match to TRBD1 covers 9 bases. V was clipped by 5 bases and J by 4 bases; unmatched bases: 9. The CDR3 has 15 amino acids. Looked up from germline, CDR1 is SGHAT and CDR2 is FQNNGV. CDR3 sequence reads: CASSQTWTGEYEQYF. As DNA, the CDR3 is TGTGCCAGCAGCCAGACCTGGACAGGGGAATACGAGCAGTACTTC.

The J gene is TRBJ2-5, the V gene TRBV30; no definite D call. Germline-derived CDR1 and CDR2 are GTSNPN and SVGIG (reference sequence). V lost 2 bases and J 2 bases, leaving 9 bases between the germline ends. CDR3 size: 13 residues. The CDR3, as DNA: TGTGCCTGGAGTAGGAGAGAACAAGAGACCCAGTACTTC. This codes for CAWSRREQETQYF.

This chain links TRBV2 with TRBJ1-1, with 8 bases that match TRBD1. The ends lost 6 bases at V and 7 bases at J; junction bases unmatched: 1. The length of the CDR3 is 11 residues. The germline V gene has CDR1 SNHLY and CDR2 FYNNEI. The CDR3 nucleotides read TGTGCCAGCAGAACAGGGGGTGAAGCTTTCTTT. Residues: CASRTGGEAFF.

The V call is TRBV7-9, the J call TRBJ1-2; 8 bases line up with TRBD1. Germline trimming cut 5 bases from V and 4 bases from J; bases unmatched to any gene: 6. Germline lookup yields CDR1 SEHNR and CDR2 FQNEAQ (reference sequence). The CDR3 runs 14 residues. CDR3 DNA: TGTGCCAGCAGCCCCAGACAGGGGAGCTATGGCTACACCTTC. Its protein is CASSPRQGSYGYTF.

The gene calls are TRBV11-2 and TRBJ2-7, with 9 bases lining up with TRBD1. Germline assignment: CDR1 SGHAT and CDR2 FQNNGV. Germline trimming cut 8 bases from V and 0 bases from J; bases unmatched to any gene: 8. CDR3 length: 15 amino acids. The CDR3 bases are TGTGCCAGCTCTCGGGACAGGGCCCCCTCCTACGAGCAGTACTTC. Residues: CASSRDRAPSYEQYF.

This chain connects TRBV9 to TRBJ2-3; D possibly corresponds to TRBD2 (6 bases). The CDR3 has 17 amino acids. V lost 3 bases and J 0 bases, leaving 17 bases between the germline ends. The germline gives CDR1 SGDLS, CDR2 YYNGEE. The CDR3 DNA is TGTGCCAGCAGCGCCCCGCGGGGCTCCCTTAGCACAGATACGCAGTATTTT. This codes for CASSAPRGSLSTDTQYF.

The chain has TRBV28 and TRBJ2-7; the match to TRBD1 covers 9 bases. The CDR3 runs to 18 residues. The V gene's germline CDR1 is MDHEN and CDR2 SYDVKM. The V gene end was trimmed by 6 bases and the J gene end by 0 bases; junction bases not matched to a gene: 15. CDR3 region: CASRSRPGQGLPSYEQYF. Here the CDR3 DNA reads TGTGCCAGCAGGTCCCGCCCGGGACAGGGCCTTCCCTCCTACGAGCAGTACTTC.

V is TRBV11-2 and J is TRBJ1-2; D is unclear. V was trimmed by 1 base and J by 8 bases, leaving 17 bases between them. Germline CDR1 and CDR2: SGHAT and FQNNGV. CDR3 length equals 15 residues. This CDR3 reads CASSLGTGIKTGYTF. The CDR3 DNA reads as TGTGCCAGCAGCTTAGGGACGGGGATAAAGACGGGCTACACCTTC. Full variable domain (remainder filled in from reference TRBV11-2 and TRBJ1-2): EAGVAQSPRYKIIEKRQSVAFWCNPISGHATLYWYQQILGQGPKLLIQFQNNGVVDDSQLPKDRFSAERLKGVDSTLKIQPAKLEDSAVYLCASSLGTGIKTGYTFGSGTRLTVV.

This clone was seen a handful of times. The chain uses TRBV4-3 and TRBJ1-6, with D unresolved. This CDR3 has 16 residues. Trimming took 4 bases from V and 11 from J, leaving 21 bases between them. CDR1 LGHNA and CDR2 YSLEER come from the germline V gene. CDR3 in DNA: TGCGCCAGCAGCCCAGGAGGGTCGGGCACCTCGACACCCCTCCACTTT. This sequence encodes CASSPGGSGTSTPLHF.

This clone is a singleton in its sample. The chain combines TRBV7-8 with TRBJ2-5; TRBD2 is a possible D gene (5 bases). CDR1 is SGHVS, CDR2 FQNEAQ, per germline. CDR3 length equals 13 residues. V dropped 3 bases and J dropped 5 bases, with 10 bases sitting between them. The CDR3 DNA sequence: TGTGCCAGCAGCTTTCGGGGATCCGAGACCCAGTACTTC. Protein: CASSFRGSETQYF.

The chain employs TRBV5-1 and TRBJ2-3; D uncertain. The CDR3 is made up of 13 amino acids. V dropped 0 bases and J dropped 6 bases, with 8 bases sitting between them. CDR1 and CDR2 from the germline V gene are SGHRS and YFSETQ. The CDR3 region has the DNA TGCGCCAGCAGCTTGGCGGATCGGGATACGCAGTATTTT. As protein: CASSLADRDTQYF.

The V and J genes are TRBV5-6 and TRBJ1-3; 8 nucleotides line up with TRBD1. The V gene's germline CDR1 is SGHDT and CDR2 YYEEEE. CDR3 length equals 14 residues. The V and J ends lost 3 bases and 4 bases, in that order; junction bases with no gene match: 3. The CDR3 sequence: CASSSTGVGNTIYF. The DNA of the CDR3 is TGTGCCAGCAGCTCGACAGGGGTAGGAAACACCATATATTTT.

This chain connects TRBV5-6 to TRBJ1-6; maybe TRBD1 (5 bases). The germline gives CDR1 SGHDT, CDR2 YYEEEE. The V and J ends lost 2 bases and 7 bases respectively, with 13 bases between them. This CDR3 is 15 amino acids long. The CDR3 protein is CASSFHQGTNSPLHF. CDR3 nucleotide sequence: TGTGCCAGCAGCTTCCACCAGGGTACGAATTCACCCCTCCACTTT.

The chain couples TRBV21-1 to TRBJ1-6; no check of the table's D call, TRBD1, against the DNA was made. TRBV21-1 represents a pseudogene. The CDR3 sequence is 15 residues long. CDR3 in DNA: TGTGCCAGCAGCAAAGAAGGGGGCCATAATTCACCCCTCCACTTT. Residues: CASSKEGGHNSPLHF.

V usage is TRBV6-1 and J usage is TRBJ1-4; D not resolved. Trimming shortened V by 6 bases and J by 5 bases, and 16 bases separated the two germline ends. The CDR3 consists of 15 residues. Germline V CDR1 and CDR2: MNHNS, SASEGT. The DNA for the CDR3 is TGTGCCAGCAGCCGCGGGAGATCCTGGAATGAAAAACTGTTTTTT. Translation gives CASSRGRSWNEKLFF.

This chain joins TRBV11-2 and TRBJ2-3, with a possible D match to TRBD1 (6 bases). CDR1 and CDR2 from the germline V gene are SGHAT and FQNNGV. The CDR3 is 17 residues long. Trimming left V 1 base short and J 0 bases short, with 14 bases between. CDR3 loop: CASSLVGGGTSTDTQYF. CDR3 DNA: TGTGCCAGCAGCTTAGTGGGTGGGGGCACTAGCACAGATACGCAGTATTTT.

Concerning this clone: This sample includes further DNA sequences coding for the same CDR3. This chain links TRBV7-9 with TRBJ2-1, with 9 bases lining up with TRBD2. The CDR3 loop spans 14 amino acids. The germline V gene has CDR1 SEHNR and CDR2 FQNEAQ (reference sequence). V lost 3 bases to trimming and J lost 4 bases; unmatched junction nucleotides: 1. CDR3 in DNA: TGTGCCAGCAGCTTGAGCGGGGGGTACAATGAGCAGTTCTTC. This codes for CASSLSGGYNEQFF. The whole variable domain, filled in from reference TRBV7-9 and TRBJ2-1, reads DTGVSQNPRHKITKRGQNVTFRCDPISEHNRLYWYRQTLGQGPEFLTYFQNEAQLEKSRLLSDRFSAERPKGSFSTLEIQRTEQGDSAMYLCASSLSGGYNEQFFGPGTRLTVL.

The rearrangement links TRBV4-1 to TRBJ2-1, with 9 bases fitting TRBD2. Trimming cost V 0 bases and J 7 bases; bases outside gene matches: 10. This CDR3 region has 17 residues. Germline assignment: CDR1 MGHRA and CDR2 YSYEKL. CDR3 DNA sequence: TGCGCCAGCAGCCAAGAGATCTCTAGCGGGAATTGGAATGAGCAGTTCTTC. Its translation is CASSQEISSGNWNEQFF.

This chain connects TRBV10-3 to TRBJ2-1, with 9 bases lining up with TRBD1. The CDR3 is 12 residues long. The germline CDR1 and CDR2 sequences are ENHRY and SYGVKD. V lost 8 bases to trimming and J lost 5 bases; unmatched junction nucleotides: 1. This CDR3 is CAIRDRDNEQFF. In DNA, the CDR3 is TGTGCCATCCGGGACAGGGACAATGAGCAGTTCTTC.

This clone was counted only a few times. The chain recombines TRBV29-1 with TRBJ2-5; D is unclear. V lost 1 base and J 0 bases, leaving 9 bases between the germline ends. The CDR3 runs to 14 residues. Germline CDR1 reads SQVTM; CDR2 reads ANQGSEA. The chain's CDR3 is CSVEGRTNQETQYF. The CDR3, as DNA: TGCAGCGTTGAAGGCCGTACTAACCAAGAGACCCAGTACTTC.

The CDR3 DNA reads as TGTGCCAGCAGTGGGCTCCGAAATACGCAGTATTTT. It codes for CASSGLRNTQYF. V and J are TRBV13 and TRBJ2-3; D unclear. The length of the CDR3 is 12 residues. V lost 6 bases to trimming and J lost 7 bases, with 11 bases between them. Germline CDR1 PRHDT, CDR2 FYEKMQ (reference sequence).

The count of this clone is one. This clone may be a read error of a much larger clone one base away. The CDR3 coding sequence is TGTGCCAGCAGCCGGACAGGGAACACCGGGGAGCTGTTTTTT. It yields the protein CASSRTGNTGELFF. The chain combines TRBV4-2 with TRBJ2-2; 7 bases are a match to TRBD1. In germline, CDR1 is LGHNA, CDR2 YNFKEQ. Germline trimming cut 4 bases from V and 1 base from J; bases unmatched to any gene: 0. The CDR3 extends over 14 amino acids.

The J gene is TRBJ1-2, the V gene TRBV4-3; D is possibly TRBD1 (5 bases). V was shortened by 1 base and J by 8 bases, with 11 bases between the two germline ends. The CDR3 runs to 13 residues. Germline lookup yields CDR1 LGHNA and CDR2 YSLEER. The CDR3 DNA reads as TGCGCCAGCAGCCAAGCAGGGTCAGAGGGCTACACCTTC. Residues: CASSQAGSEGYTF.

This clone occurred once. V and J are TRBV11-3 and TRBJ2-3; TRBD1 aligns across 10 bases. The V segment lost 5 bases and the J segment 6 bases; nucleotides outside the gene matches: 5. Per the germline V gene, CDR1 is SGHNT and CDR2 is YENEEA. The CDR3 sequence is 14 residues long. The CDR3 reads CASSLTGGSDTQYF. CDR3 in DNA: TGTGCCAGCAGCCTGACAGGGGGCTCTGATACGCAGTATTTT.

The chain joins TRBV6-1 to TRBJ2-7; TRBD2 aligns across 13 bases. This CDR3 comprises 17 residues. The germline gives CDR1 MNHNS, CDR2 SASEGT. The trim removed 2 bases at V and 3 bases at J, leaving 7 bases unmatched. The CDR3: CASSEYGLAGANYEQYF. CDR3 sequence (DNA): TGTGCCAGCAGTGAATACGGACTAGCGGGAGCTAACTACGAGCAGTACTTC.

The chain has TRBV21-1 and TRBJ2-7. TRBV21-1 is annotated as a pseudogene. The CDR3 runs 14 residues. The CDR3: CASSKRRGKYEQYF. The CDR3 DNA sequence: TGTGCCAGCAGCAAAAGGAGGGGGAAATACGAGCAGTACTTC.

The V call is TRBV7-8, the J call TRBJ1-2; 9 nucleotides match TRBD1. From germline, CDR1 is SGHVS and CDR2 FQNEAQ. The J segment lost 0 bases and the V segment lost 3 bases, leaving 5 bases of the junction unmatched. This CDR3 contains 16 residues. The CDR3 region has the DNA TGTGCCAGCAGCTTCTCCGGGGACAGGGCTAACTATGGCTACACCTTC. It translates to CASSFSGDRANYGYTF.